A selection of T cell receptor beta chains follows, all from one sample in a study of T cells in Graves' hyperthyroidism and ophthalmopathy. TCRdb reprocessed the multiplex PCR reads via MiXCR and lists one record per CDR3 protein. The sample shows about 610,000 distinct CDR3 sequences, more than 15% of them seen only once. Sequenced: blood. These receptors were obtained from a woman aged 40 to 49 with Graves' ophthalmopathy. Both conserved end residues are part of each CDR3. The D gene is left open where the match is weak. The listing skips clone size in some rows; elsewhere it reads once, few, many or a size class.

NA,TRBV30,TRBJ1-4,NA,TGTGCCTGGAGTTTCTACGGGACGGGCTGGGAAAAACTGTTTTTT,CAWSFYGTGWEKLFF
many,TRBV7-9,TRBJ2-5,TRBD2,TGTGCCAGCAGCTGGGGCTCTAGCGGGAGGAAACAAGAGACCCAGTACTTC,CASSWGSSGRKQETQYF
many,TRBV30,TRBJ2-2,NA,TGTGCCTGGAGTGTGCCCGGGGAGCTGTTTTTT,CAWSVPGELFF
NA,TRBV19,TRBJ1-5,NA,TGTGCCAGTAGTAACAGCGGAGTTGGAAATCAGCCCCAGCATTTT,CASSNSGVGNQPQHF
NA,TRBV7-9,TRBJ2-1,NA,TGTGCCAGCAGCCCTCGACAGGCCTACAATGAGCAGTTCTTC,CASSPRQAYNEQFF
few,TRBV6-1,TRBJ2-7,NA,TGTGCCAGCAGTGAAGGAAACGAAGGGACACTCGGGACGTACGAGCAGTACTTC,CASSEGNEGTLGTYEQYF
many,TRBV28,TRBJ2-1,TRBD2,TGTGCCAGCAGTCTAGCGGGAGGGCCGGGGAATGAGCAGTTCTTC,CASSLAGGPGNEQFF
few,TRBV20-1,TRBJ2-3,NA,TGCAGTGCTCCGGGGGACGTGATAGATACGCAGTATTTT,CSAPGDVIDTQYF
many,TRBV2,TRBJ2-2,NA,TGTGCCAGCAGTCGTGGGGGCGACACCGGGGAGCTGTTTTTT,CASSRGGDTGELFF
many,TRBV3-1,TRBJ1-1,NA,TGTGCCAGCAGCCAAGGAAGTCGGGCGGACACTGAAGCTTTCTTT,CASSQGSRADTEAFF
many,TRBV20-1,TRBJ2-3,TRBD2,TGCAGTGCTCTTCTAGCGGGAGGCACAGATACGCAGTATTTT,CSALLAGGTDTQYF
many,TRBV2,TRBJ2-5,NA,TGTGCCAGCGGGGGGACCCAGTACTTC,CASGGTQYF
few,TRBV5-4,TRBJ2-5,TRBD2,TGTGCCAGCAGCTACGGGACTAGCGCCACCGGGACCCAGTACTTC,CASSYGTSATGTQYF
NA,TRBV9,TRBJ2-7,TRBD2,TGTGCCAGCAGCGTATGGCTAGCGGGAGAGGCTGGGGGCTACGAGCAGTACTTC,CASSVWLAGEAGGYEQYF
NA,TRBV5-1,TRBJ2-2,TRBD2,TGCGCCAGCAGCAGTGGACTAGCGGGAGGCAGTAACACCGGGGAGCTGTTTTTT,CASSSGLAGGSNTGELFF
NA,TRBV20-1,TRBJ2-3,NA,TGCAGTGCTCAGGGACCAGATACGCAGTATTTT,CSAQGPDTQYF
NA,TRBV6-1,TRBJ2-7,NA,TGTGCCGGCAGTGAAATAAACAGACCTTCCTACGAGCAGTACTTC,CAGSEINRPSYEQYF
many,TRBV5-1,TRBJ2-1,NA,TGCGCCAGCATACCAGAGGGGGGGGGTGAGCAGTTCTTC,CASIPEGGGEQFF
many,TRBV11-2,TRBJ2-4,NA,TGTGCCAGCAGCTCACAGAAGATTCTAGCCAAAAACATTCAGTACTTC,CASSSQKILAKNIQYF
NA,TRBV6-1,TRBJ1-1,NA,TGTGCCAGCAGTGAGGATCCCTCGGGGGCTGAAGCTTTCTTT,CASSEDPSGAEAFF
many,TRBV20-1,TRBJ1-1,TRBD1,TGCAGTGCTGCAGGGACAGCGAACACTGAAGCTTTCTTT,CSAAGTANTEAFF
NA,TRBV12-3/TRBV12-4,TRBJ1-2,NA,TGTGCCACCAGCACCTCTTCTAACTATGGCTACACCTTC,CATSTSSNYGYTF
many,TRBV11-2,TRBJ2-2,TRBD2,TGTGCCAGCAGCCCCCAAGCGGGGAGGGTGAGCGGGGAGCTGTTTTTT,CASSPQAGRVSGELFF
many,TRBV20-1,TRBJ2-1,NA,TGCAGTGCTAGGTCTAGGGGGAACCCCTACAATGAGCAGTTCTTC,CSARSRGNPYNEQFF
many,TRBV5-1,TRBJ2-4,TRBD2,TGCGCCAGCAGCCCGGACGGGGGAGGGGTAATTCAGTACTTC,CASSPDGGGVIQYF
NA,TRBV6-1,TRBJ1-1,NA,TGTGCCAGCAGTGACCTCATGAACACTGAAGCTTTCTTT,CASSDLMNTEAFF
few,TRBV10-1,TRBJ1-2,TRBD1,TGCGCCAGCAGTCCGGGACAGGGGATTGGAGGCTACACCTTC,CASSPGQGIGGYTF